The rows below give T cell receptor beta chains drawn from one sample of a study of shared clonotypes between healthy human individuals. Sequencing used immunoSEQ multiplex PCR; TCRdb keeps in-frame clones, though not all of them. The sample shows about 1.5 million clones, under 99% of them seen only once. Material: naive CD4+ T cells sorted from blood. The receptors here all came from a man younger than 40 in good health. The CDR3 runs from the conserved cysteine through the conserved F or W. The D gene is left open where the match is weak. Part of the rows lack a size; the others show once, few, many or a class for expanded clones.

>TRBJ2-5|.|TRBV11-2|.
CASSRGQQETQYF
TGTGCCAGCAGTCGAGGACAGCAAGAGACCCAGTACTTC
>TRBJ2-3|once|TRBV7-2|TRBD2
CASSLVAGGPQDTQYF
TGTGCCAGCAGCTTAGTCGCGGGAGGGCCTCAAGATACGCAGTATTTT
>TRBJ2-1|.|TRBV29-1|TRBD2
CSSGLAGIYNEQFF
TGCAGCTCCGGACTAGCGGGAATCTACAATGAGCAGTTCTTC
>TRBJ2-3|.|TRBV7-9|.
CASSSRGAGLSTDTQYF
TGTGCCAGCAGCTCCCGAGGAGCGGGCCTAAGCACAGATACGCAGTATTTT
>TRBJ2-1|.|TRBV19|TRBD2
CASSHRLAGGNNEQFF
TGTGCCAGTAGTCACCGACTAGCGGGAGGGAACAATGAGCAGTTCTTC
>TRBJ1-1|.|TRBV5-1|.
CASCVGSLNTEAFF
TGCGCCAGCTGCGTGGGGTCTCTGAACACTGAAGCTTTCTTT
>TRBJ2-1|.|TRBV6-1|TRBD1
CASDRANEQFF
TGTGCCAGCGACAGGGCGAATGAGCAGTTCTTC
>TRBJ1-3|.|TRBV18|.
CASSPVKSSGNTIYF
TGTGCCAGCTCACCAGTAAAGAGCTCTGGAAACACCATATATTTT
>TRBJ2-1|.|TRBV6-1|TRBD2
CASSEPGLAGGRQEQFF
TGTGCCAGCAGTGAACCCGGGCTAGCGGGAGGTAGACAGGAGCAGTTCTTC
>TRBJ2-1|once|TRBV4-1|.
CAGNNEQFF
TGCGCCGGCAACAATGAGCAGTTCTTC
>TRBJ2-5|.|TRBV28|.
CASSLPQRAAETQYF
TGTGCCAGCAGTTTACCCCAGCGGGCCGCAGAGACCCAGTACTTC
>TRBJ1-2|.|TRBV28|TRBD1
CASSSFTGGYYGYTF
TGTGCCAGCAGTTCCTTTACAGGGGGATATTACGGCTACACCTTC
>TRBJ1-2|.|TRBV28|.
CASRPEGLPNYGYTF
TGTGCCAGCAGGCCGGAGGGCTTACCAAACTATGGCTACACCTTC
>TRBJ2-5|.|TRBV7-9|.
CASNPGSQRTQYF
TGTGCCAGCAACCCTGGCAGCCAGCGGACCCAGTACTTC
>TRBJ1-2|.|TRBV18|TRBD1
CTSSPTTGTAVWGYTF
TGTACCAGCTCACCTACGACCGGGACAGCCGTATGGGGCTACACCTTC
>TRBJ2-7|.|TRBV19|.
CASSILPLSYEQYF
TGTGCCAGTAGTATTCTCCCTTTATCCTACGAGCAGTACTTC
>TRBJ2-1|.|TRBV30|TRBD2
CAWSRGLANNEQFF
TGTGCCTGGAGTCGCGGACTAGCTAATAATGAGCAGTTCTTC